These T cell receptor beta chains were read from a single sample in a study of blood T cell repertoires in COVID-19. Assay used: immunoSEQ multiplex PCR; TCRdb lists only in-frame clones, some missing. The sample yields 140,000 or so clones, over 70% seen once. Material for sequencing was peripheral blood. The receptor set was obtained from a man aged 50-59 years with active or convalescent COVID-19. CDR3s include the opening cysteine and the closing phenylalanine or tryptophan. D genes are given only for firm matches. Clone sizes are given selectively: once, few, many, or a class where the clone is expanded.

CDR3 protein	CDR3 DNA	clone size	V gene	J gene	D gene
CASSLRDSLGAQYF	TGTGCCAGCAGCTTACGGGACAGCTTGGGGGCCCAGTACTTC	-	TRBV7-9	TRBJ2-5	TRBD1
CASSLDERVYEQYF	TGTGCCAGCAGCTTAGACGAGCGGGTCTACGAGCAGTACTTC	once	TRBV11-2	TRBJ2-7	-
CASSQRVTGYSGANVLTF	TGTGCCAGCAGCCAAAGGGTGACGGGGTACTCTGGGGCCAACGTCCTGACTTTC	-	TRBV27	TRBJ2-6	-
CASRGGLAGTYEQYF	TGTGCCAGCAGGGGGGGACTAGCGGGGACCTACGAGCAGTACTTC	-	TRBV3-1/TRBV3-2	TRBJ2-7	TRBD2
CASSPASESSYEQYF	TGTGCCAGCAGCCCGGCTAGCGAGAGCTCCTACGAGCAGTACTTC	-	TRBV9	TRBJ2-7	-
CASSVGGGRQYF	TGTGCCAGCAGCGTAGGAGGAGGGAGGCAGTACTTC	-	TRBV9	TRBJ2-7	-
CASRPWGLGNEQFF	-	-	TRBV21-1	TRBJ2-1	-
CASSLASIYNEQFF	TGTGCCAGCAGCTTGGCCTCCATCTACAATGAGCAGTTCTTC	once	TRBV7-9	TRBJ2-1	-
CASISGTGDRYEQYF	TGTGCCAGCATATCCGGGACAGGGGATCGGTACGAGCAGTACTTC	-	TRBV28	TRBJ2-7	TRBD1
CASSVVSSGEQFF	TGTGCCAGCAGCGTAGTTAGTTCAGGTGAGCAGTTCTTC	-	TRBV11-3	TRBJ2-1	-
CASSLPGSNQPQHF	TGTGCCAGCAGTTTACCCGGGAGCAATCAGCCCCAGCATTTT	once	TRBV27	TRBJ1-5	-
CASSPPVGTDNEKLFF	TGTGCCAGCTCACCACCCGTCGGGACAGATAATGAAAAACTGTTTTTT	-	TRBV18	TRBJ1-4	TRBD1
CASNLLAGPNNEQFF	TGTGCCAGCAATCTCCTAGCGGGGCCCAACAATGAGCAGTTCTTC	-	TRBV2	TRBJ2-1	TRBD2